This T cell receptor (beta chain) was recovered during a study of siplizumab effects on memory and regulatory T cells. Overall study results and limits: Tregs that proliferated in siplizumab cultures did not have their suppressive function confirmed. Few alloreactive clones mapped to unstimulated subsets. In siplizumab conditions, mappable alloreactive CD4+ clones averaged about 71% Treg-derived, against 26.9% in controls.

Sequencing used immunoSEQ multiplex PCR; TCRdb keeps in-frame clones, though not all of them. The sample contains tens of thousands of clones, roughly 86% of which appear only once. Per the germline V gene, CDR1 is LGHNT and CDR2 is FRNRAP. The V end lost 6 bases, the J end lost 0 bases, and 14 bases lay between the germline ends. CDR3 size: 16 residues. To note about this clone: Antigen unknown.

The source is a human donor in good health. The source material was Tregs sorted from blood. V and J are TRBV12-5 and TRBJ1-4, with D possibly TRBD1 on 6 matching bases. The CDR3 loop reads CASGRGQTTTNEKLFF. CDR3 sequence (DNA): TGTGCTAGTGGCCGAGGACAGACCACAACTAATGAAAAACTGTTTTTT.